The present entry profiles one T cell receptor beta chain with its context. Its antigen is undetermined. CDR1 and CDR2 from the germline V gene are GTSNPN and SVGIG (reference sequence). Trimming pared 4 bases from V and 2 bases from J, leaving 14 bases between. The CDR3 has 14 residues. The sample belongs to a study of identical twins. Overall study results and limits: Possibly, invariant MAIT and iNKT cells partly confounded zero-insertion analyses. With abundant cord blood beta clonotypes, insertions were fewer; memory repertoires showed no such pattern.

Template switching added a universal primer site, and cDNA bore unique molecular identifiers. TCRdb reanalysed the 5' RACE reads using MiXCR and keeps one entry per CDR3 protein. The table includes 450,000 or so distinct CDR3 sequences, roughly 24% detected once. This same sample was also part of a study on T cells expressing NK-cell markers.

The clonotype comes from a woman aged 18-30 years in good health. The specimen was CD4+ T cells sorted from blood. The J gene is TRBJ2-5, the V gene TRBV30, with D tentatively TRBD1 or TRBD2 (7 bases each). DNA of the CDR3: TGTGCCTGGAACCGACAGGGACTACAAGAGACCCAGTACTTC. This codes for CAWNRQGLQETQYF.